The rows below give T cell receptor beta chains drawn from one sample of a study of blood T cell repertoires in COVID-19. The protocol was immunoSEQ multiplex PCR, while the TCRdb copy is restricted to in-frame clones and leaves out a portion. The sample consists of approximately 250,000 clones, around nine tenths of them appearing once. Material for sequencing was peripheral blood. Source of these receptors: a woman between 70 and 85 years old with COVID-19, enrolled during active disease. CDR3s include the opening cysteine and the closing phenylalanine or tryptophan. D genes are given only for firm matches. The size of a clone is reported for some rows only, either as once, few or many, or as a class for expanded clones.

TRBJ2-3 TRBV7-9 . TRBD2 15 TGTGCCAGCAGCCTGGGCGGGGGGGCAAAGGATACGCAGTATTTT CASSLGGGAKDTQYF
TRBJ2-2 TRBV7-9 . . 15 TGTGCCAGCAGCTTATCCTTAGTTAACACCGGGGAGCTGTTTTTT CASSLSLVNTGELFF
TRBJ2-3 TRBV24-1 . . 15 TGTGCCACCAGCCCCGGGACTTTTGCCCCAGATACGCAGTATTTT CATSPGTFAPDTQYF
TRBJ2-1 TRBV29-1 . . 14 TGCAGCGTCGACCGGGGGAGCTCCTACAATGAGCAGTTCTTC CSVDRGSSYNEQFF
TRBJ1-3 TRBV11-2 . . 14 TGTGCCAGCAGCTTAGATCCCCGGTACGACACCATATATTTT CASSLDPRYDTIYF
TRBJ1-6 TRBV29-1 . . 15 TGCAGCATCGAGGGCAGCCCCACCTATAATTCACCCCTCCACTTT CSIEGSPTYNSPLHF
TRBJ2-7 TRBV10-1 . . 14 TGCGCCAGCAGTGACTCCCAGGGGGGATACGAGCAGTACTTC CASSDSQGGYEQYF
TRBJ2-2 TRBV6-5 . . 14 TGTGCCAGCAGTAGGGGGTCGAACACCGGGGAGCTGTTTTTT CASSRGSNTGELFF
TRBJ1-1 TRBV5-4 . TRBD1 13 TGTGCCAGCAGCCGACAGGGGTGGGTTGAAGCTTTCTTT CASSRQGWVEAFF
TRBJ2-7 TRBV12-3/TRBV12-4 . . 11 TGTGCCAGCAGTCTTCTCTACGAGCAGTACTTC CASSLLYEQYF
TRBJ2-7 TRBV2 few . 14 TGTGCCAGCAGTCAGGGGGGCCTTAGGGACGAGCAGTACTTC CASSQGGLRDEQYF
TRBJ2-7 TRBV6-2/TRBV6-3 . TRBD2 17 TGTGCCAGCAGTCAGACTCCTCCTAGCGGGGGGTCCTACGAGCAGTACTTC CASSQTPPSGGSYEQYF
TRBJ1-4 TRBV7-9 . . 15 TGTGCCAGCAGCGCCGGCCGGTTACAGCTGGAAAAACTGTTTTTT CASSAGRLQLEKLFF
TRBJ1-1 TRBV2 . TRBD1 14 TGTGCCAGCAGTCTGACAGGGACTAACACTGAAGCTTTCTTT CASSLTGTNTEAFF
TRBJ1-2 TRBV29-1 . . 12 TGCAGCGTGGGGACATCTAACTATGGCTACACCTTC CSVGTSNYGYTF
TRBJ1-2 TRBV28 . . 12 TGTGCCAGCAGCATGGGAGTCTATGGCTACACCTTC CASSMGVYGYTF
TRBJ1-3 TRBV5-1 . . 14 TGCGCCAGCAGCTTGGCCGGGATGGGAAACACCATATATTTT CASSLAGMGNTIYF
TRBJ1-6 TRBV27 . TRBD1 13 TGTGCCAGCAGTTCACAGGGGACTTCACCCCTCCACTTT CASSSQGTSPLHF
TRBJ1-6 TRBV7-3 few TRBD1 15 TGTGCCAGCAGCCAAGTGGGGACAGGGGATTCACCCCTCCACTTT CASSQVGTGDSPLHF
TRBJ2-2 TRBV7-2 . . 16 TGTGCCAGCAGCTCCGACTTGGGGCGCTTGGCCGGGGAGCTGTTTTTT CASSSDLGRLAGELFF
TRBJ2-5 TRBV9 . TRBD1 15 TGTGCCAGCAGCGTGGGACAGGGGCCTCAAGAGACCCAGTACTTC CASSVGQGPQETQYF
TRBJ1-5 TRBV10-3 . TRBD1 15 TGTGCCATCAGAGAGGGACAGGCCCGATATCAGCCCCAGCATTTT CAIREGQARYQPQHF
TRBJ2-3 TRBV4-3 . . 15 TGCGCCAGCAGCCAAGAATCGCGGAGCACAGATACGCAGTATTTT CASSQESRSTDTQYF
TRBJ1-1 TRBV12-3/TRBV12-4 . . 13 TGTGCCAGCAGTTACAGGGTTGTCGGTGAAGCTTTCTTT CASSYRVVGEAFF
TRBJ1-5 TRBV11-2 once TRBD1 13 TGTGCCAGCAGCCCGTACAGGGGGTGGCCCCAGCATTTT CASSPYRGWPQHF
TRBJ1-1 TRBV18 . TRBD1 14 TGTGCCAGCTCACCAAGTCAGGGGGTCACTGAAGCTTTCTTT CASSPSQGVTEAFF
TRBJ1-2 TRBV6-6 . . 16 TGTGCCAGCAGTCCCCCTTCGGTCAGGTTGATCTATGGCTACACCTTC CASSPPSVRLIYGYTF
TRBJ2-5 TRBV4-3 . . 15 TGCGCCAGCAGCCACGTATATGGAGGGGTTCGGACCCAGTACTTC CASSHVYGGVRTQYF
TRBJ2-1 TRBV19 . TRBD1 14 TGTGCCAGTGAAGCAGGGGGCTACTACAATGAGCAGTTCTTC CASEAGGYYNEQFF
TRBJ1-1 TRBV5-1 . . 16 TGCGCCAGCAGCTTGGCGACAACAGTCTCCCCCACTGAAGCTTTCTTT CASSLATTVSPTEAFF
TRBJ2-1 TRBV7-2 . . 14 TGTGCCAGCAGCTTACGTATGAGGGGAGGTGAGCAGTTCTTC CASSLRMRGGEQFF
TRBJ2-5 TRBV12-5 once . 16 TGTGCTAGTGGTTTGGTAATTCTAGCCGGGAAGGGGGACCAGTACTTC CASGLVILAGKGDQYF
TRBJ2-7 TRBV27 . . 15 TGTGCCAGCAGTCTCATACCTTCGACTGCGTACGAGCAGTACTTC CASSLIPSTAYEQYF
TRBJ1-1 TRBV18 . . 14 TGTGCCAGCTCACCATTGCGACAAAACACTGAAGCTTTCTTT CASSPLRQNTEAFF
TRBJ1-2 TRBV6-4 few TRBD1 13 TGTGCCAGCAGTTCGACAGGGGAGACGGGCTACACCTTC CASSSTGETGYTF
TRBJ1-5 TRBV19 once TRBD1 14 TGTGCCAGTAGTTGGGGGACAGACGGTCAGCCCCAGCATTTT CASSWGTDGQPQHF
TRBJ1-5 TRBV7-3 . . 17 TGTGCCAGCAGTCTTCCGGGATGGGCCCGAAGCAATCAGCCCCAGCATTTT CASSLPGWARSNQPQHF
TRBJ2-7 TRBV10-3 . TRBD2 13 TGTGCCATCAGGAGCGGGGGAGCCTTAGAGCAGTACTTC CAIRSGGALEQYF
TRBJ2-5 TRBV7-3 . TRBD2 15 TGTGCCAGCAGCTTTGGCGGGGGGGCTGGAGAGACCCAGTACTTC CASSFGGGAGETQYF